What follows describes a single T cell receptor beta chain. Its cognate antigen is unknown. All patients experienced relapse after autologous stem cell transplantation, and brentuximab vedotin exposure was variable. Some clones are missing from TCRdb's copy, which holds only in-frame ones; the method was immunoSEQ multiplex PCR. In the table there are roughly 100,000 clones, 80% to 90% of which are singletons. This specimen belongs to a study of PD-1 blockade in classical Hodgkin lymphoma. About the study: On a schedule of every 2 weeks, patients received nivolumab 3 mg/kg intravenously.

Whole-study results and caveats: TCR diversity at baseline was reported to be reduced in newly diagnosed patients relative to healthy donors.

Trimming pared 5 bases from V and 10 bases from J, leaving 12 bases between. CDR3 length equals 12 residues. Germline V gene lookup returns CDR1 MNHEY and CDR2 SVGAGI. Sequenced here: peripheral blood mononuclear cells (PBMCs), sampled before the second cycle of nivolumab. The rearrangement links TRBV6-5 to TRBJ2-1; no clear D. This sequence originates from a human donor with classical Hodgkin lymphoma. The DNA of the CDR3 is TGTGCCAGCAGTCGTACAAGGAACGAGCAGTTCTTC. This translates into CASSRTRNEQFF.